The 25 T cell receptor beta chains below all came from one sample that was sequenced in a study of shared clonotypes between healthy human individuals. Produced via immunoSEQ multiplex PCR; TCRdb's table is partial and in-frame only. The table lists millions of clones, roughly 94% of them singletons. As defined, naive CD8 cells were CD45RO-negative and positively selected for CCR7, with terminally differentiated effector memory CD45RA+ cells excluded. Specimen: naive CD8+ T cells sorted from blood. The source is a man between 18 and 29 years old in good health.

The chain carries TRBV6-5 and TRBJ2-3; 7 bases fit TRBD2. The CDR3 runs 15 residues. Germline CDR1 and CDR2: MNHEY and SVGAGI. V lost 2 bases and J lost 3; bases outside the gene matches: 5. The CDR3 spells CASSYVGGETDTQYF. The CDR3 DNA reads as TGTGCCAGCAGTTACGTGGGAGGGGAGACAGATACGCAGTATTTT.

This CDR3 is CASSLWGGSSTDTQYF. CDR3 DNA sequence: TGTGCCAGCAGTTTATGGGGAGGCTCTAGCACAGATACGCAGTATTTT. The chain joins TRBV27 to TRBJ2-3, with a weak D call TRBD2 (6 bases). Trimming took off 1 base at V and 0 bases at J, with 11 bases between the two ends. The CDR3 loop spans 16 amino acids. Per the germline V gene, CDR1 is MNHEY and CDR2 is SMNVEV (reference sequence).

About this clone itself: The junction shows a germline mismatch at one end, possibly a read error. The chain uses TRBV7-7 and TRBJ2-1, with 9 bases identical to TRBD1. The CDR3 is 15 residues long. In germline, CDR1 is SSHAT, CDR2 FNYEAQ (reference sequence). CDR3 DNA: TGTGCTAGCAGCCCTGAACAGGGGGCCGTAAATGAGCAGTTCTTC. Translating gives CASSPEQGAVNEQFF.

Details on this clone: In the same sample, other DNA sequences code for this CDR3. V and J are TRBV6-5 and TRBJ2-3, with D unclear. CDR1 is MNHEY and CDR2 is SVGAGI in the germline V gene. V lost 0 bases, J lost 3 bases, and 4 bases lay in between. This CDR3 region has 13 residues. The CDR3 loop reads CASSYSITDTQYF. The CDR3 DNA is TGTGCCAGCAGTTACTCTATTACAGATACGCAGTATTTT.

This chain uses TRBV4-1 with TRBJ2-7; tentatively, D is TRBD1 (6 bases). The V end was cut by 4 bases, the J end by 1 base, with 11 bases between. The CDR3 has 14 residues. Germline lookup yields CDR1 MGHRA and CDR2 YSYEKL. CDR3 sequence: CASSLSDSSYEQYF. For the CDR3, the DNA is TGCGCCAGCAGCCTTTCGGACAGTTCCTACGAGCAGTACTTC.

This chain uses TRBV19 with TRBJ1-5; unclear D gene. This CDR3 contains 15 residues. Germline CDR1 reads LNHDA; CDR2 reads SQIVND (reference sequence). Trimming stripped 3 bases from V and 4 bases from J, with 13 bases between. In DNA form, the CDR3 reads TGTGCCAGTAGTATGGGGATCGGGTGGAATCAGCCCCAGCATTTT. It is translated as CASSMGIGWNQPQHF.

The chain has TRBV27 and TRBJ2-6, with 7 bases that match TRBD1. The V gene end was trimmed by 5 bases and the J gene end by 0 bases; junction bases not matched to a gene: 4. CDR3 size: 16 residues. Germline V gene data show CDR1 as MNHEY and CDR2 as SMNVEV (reference sequence). CDR3 region: CASSLTGVSGANVLTF. CDR3 DNA sequence: TGTGCCAGCAGTCTCACAGGGGTCTCTGGGGCCAACGTCCTGACTTTC.

A remark on this clone: The same CDR3 arises from other DNA sequences in this sample as well. The chain has TRBV5-1 and TRBJ2-7, with D tentatively TRBD2 (5 bases). CDR1 SGHRS and CDR2 YFSETQ come from the germline V gene. Trimming took 0 bases from V and 4 from J, leaving 8 bases between them. The CDR3 totals 13 residues. The CDR3: CASSLVPGYEQYF. Here the CDR3 DNA reads TGCGCCAGCAGCTTGGTACCGGGGTACGAGCAGTACTTC.

The rearrangement uses TRBV30 and TRBJ2-2; D is uncertain. The CDR3 consists of 12 residues. Trimming removed 4 bases from V and 1 base from J, with 4 bases in between. Germline V gene lookup returns CDR1 GTSNPN and CDR2 SVGIG (reference sequence). The CDR3 loop reads CAWTRNTGELFF. In DNA, the CDR3 is TGTGCCTGGACGCGGAACACCGGGGAGCTGTTTTTT.

CDR3 sequence (DNA): TGTGCCAGCAGTGAATGGGACGGAGGCACAGATACGCAGTATTTT. It is translated as CASSEWDGGTDTQYF. V is TRBV25-1 and J is TRBJ2-3; D tentatively fits TRBD1 or TRBD2 (5 bases each). Germline CDR1 reads MGHDK; CDR2 reads SYGVNS. V gave up 1 base and J gave up 1 base, with 9 bases separating them. The CDR3 consists of 15 residues.

The CDR3 DNA sequence: TGTGCCAGTAGTACCCACAGCTACGAGCAGTACTTC. Protein product: CASSTHSYEQYF. The chain joins TRBV19 to TRBJ2-7; unclear D gene. CDR3 length: 12 residues. Germline V gene lookup returns CDR1 LNHDA and CDR2 SQIVND (reference sequence). Trimming stripped 4 bases from V and 3 bases from J, with 7 bases between.

This rearrangement joins TRBV19 to TRBJ1-2; D not resolved. V dropped 6 bases and J dropped 8 bases, with 13 bases sitting between them. This CDR3 spans 12 amino acids. Germline CDR1 and CDR2: LNHDA and SQIVND (reference sequence). The CDR3 sequence is CASRGGGTGYTF. The CDR3 DNA reads TGTGCCAGTAGGGGAGGCGGAACCGGCTACACCTTC.

The chain recombines TRBV5-1 with TRBJ2-7; D call uncertain. Between the trimmed V and J ends, which lost 0 bases and 4 bases, there was a span of 8 bases. The CDR3 loop spans 13 amino acids. The germline CDR1 and CDR2 sequences are SGHRS and YFSETQ. The DNA of the CDR3 is TGCGCCAGCAGCTTGGGTTTTCGATACGAGCAGTACTTC. As protein: CASSLGFRYEQYF.

For this clone: Other DNA sequences in this specimen translate into the identical CDR3. The chain has TRBV9 and TRBJ2-3; TRBD2 might be the D (5 bases). Per the germline V gene, CDR1 is SGDLS and CDR2 is YYNGEE. Trimming stripped 0 bases from V and 0 bases from J, with 8 bases between. The CDR3 extends over 15 amino acids. The CDR3 loop reads CASSVDGGSTDTQYF. CDR3 nucleotides: TGTGCCAGCAGCGTAGATGGAGGAAGCACAGATACGCAGTATTTT. The whole variable domain, remainder taken from reference TRBV9 and TRBJ2-3, is DSGVTQTPKHLITATGQRVTLRCSPRSGDLSVYWYQQSLDQGLQFLIQYYNGEERAKGNILERFSAQQFPDLHSELNLSSLELGDSALYFCASSVDGGSTDTQYFGPGTRLTVL.

The chain couples TRBV27 to TRBJ2-3, with 9 bases matching TRBD2. The germline gives CDR1 MNHEY, CDR2 SMNVEV (reference sequence). The CDR3 runs 14 residues. J was trimmed by 8 bases and V by 5 bases; bases with no gene match: 8. CDR3 DNA sequence: TGTGCCAGCAGTCACGGACTAGCGCTCGCTACGCAGTATTTT. Residues: CASSHGLALATQYF.

J is TRBJ1-2 and V is TRBV19; D not certain. In germline, CDR1 is LNHDA, CDR2 SQIVND (reference sequence). V was shortened by 5 bases and J by 1 base, with 14 bases between the two germline ends. This CDR3 contains 15 residues. DNA for the CDR3: TGTGCCAGTAGTGGTGTAATTCAGGATAACTATGGCTACACCTTC. This sequence encodes CASSGVIQDNYGYTF.

The chain recombines TRBV11-2 with TRBJ1-6; D is unclear. V was cut by 0 bases and J by 6 bases, with 9 bases left in between. Germline assignment: CDR1 SGHAT and CDR2 FQNNGV. There are 15 residues in the CDR3. CDR3 sequence: CASSLEVGVNSPLHF. CDR3 DNA sequence: TGTGCCAGCAGCTTAGAGGTCGGGGTTAATTCACCCCTCCACTTT.

In regard to this clone: Other DNA sequences in this sample translate to the same CDR3. V gene TRBV5-1 combines with J gene TRBJ2-7, with a possible D match to TRBD2 (5 bases). Germline V lookup: CDR1 SGHRS, CDR2 YFSETQ. V lost 2 bases and J 4 bases, leaving 10 bases between the germline ends. CDR3 length: 13 amino acids. The CDR3 region has the DNA TGCGCCAGCAGCTTTGGACTGGGGTACGAGCAGTACTTC. This codes for CASSFGLGYEQYF.

CDR3 sequence: CASNYRQSSTDTQYF. The CDR3 bases are TGTGCCAGTAACTACAGGCAATCTAGCACAGATACGCAGTATTTT. V and J are TRBV19 and TRBJ2-3; a possible D gene is TRBD1 (5 bases). CDR1 and CDR2 (germline): LNHDA, SQIVND (reference sequence). The germline V and J ends were trimmed by 7 bases and 0 bases, with 14 bases remaining between them. This CDR3 has 15 amino acids.

The rearrangement joins TRBV7-9 to TRBJ1-5; tentatively, D is TRBD1 (5 bases). The CDR3 is 14 residues long. The germline gives CDR1 SEHNR, CDR2 FQNEAQ (reference sequence). The V gene lost 1 base and the J gene lost 7 bases, with 11 bases spanning the gap. DNA for the CDR3: TGTGCCAGCAGCTTAGGTGGGGGACCCCAGCCCCAGCATTTT. It encodes CASSLGGGPQPQHF.

The V call is TRBV10-1, the J call TRBJ2-7, with D possibly being TRBD1 (6 bases). The V and J ends lost 2 bases and 3 bases respectively, with 17 bases between them. The germline V gene encodes CDR1 WNHNN and CDR2 SYGVQD (reference sequence). The CDR3 length is 16 residues. CDR3 DNA sequence: TGCGCCAGCAGTGAGACCCCGACAGGATTAAACTACGAGCAGTACTTC. Translation gives CASSETPTGLNYEQYF.

This chain connects TRBV2 to TRBJ1-1; the D gene is possibly TRBD1 (5 bases). The germline V gene has CDR1 SNHLY and CDR2 FYNNEI. This CDR3 contains 13 residues. Trimming took off 7 bases at V and 3 bases at J, with 12 bases between the two ends. The CDR3 spells CASTEQAHTEAFF. The CDR3 DNA sequence: TGTGCCAGCACCGAACAGGCACACACTGAAGCTTTCTTT.

The chain employs TRBV11-2 and TRBJ1-1, with a weak D call TRBD1 (6 bases). Germline values: CDR1 SGHAT, CDR2 FQNNGV. The CDR3 consists of 13 residues. The V end was cut by 7 bases, the J end by 6 bases, with 15 bases between. CDR3 DNA: TGTGCCAGCAAGGGGGAGGCGGGCCCTGAAGCTTTCTTT. Protein: CASKGEAGPEAFF.

V usage is TRBV6-6 and J usage is TRBJ2-7; D possibly corresponds to TRBD2 (5 bases). The CDR3 sequence is 13 residues long. Germline V gene lookup returns CDR1 MNHNY and CDR2 SVGAGI (reference sequence). V was pared by 7 bases and J by 2 bases, with 12 bases between. Here the CDR3 reads CASTWGVTYEQYF. The CDR3 DNA is TGTGCCAGCACCTGGGGAGTCACCTACGAGCAGTACTTC.

V usage is TRBV5-5 and J usage is TRBJ2-7; D remains ambiguous. This CDR3 is built from 15 residues. The V end was cut by 0 bases, the J end by 3 bases, with 13 bases between. Germline values: CDR1 SGHKS, CDR2 YYEKEE (reference sequence). CDR3 in amino acids: CASSLAYWVDYEQYF. CDR3 coding DNA: TGTGCCAGCAGCTTGGCCTATTGGGTAGACTACGAGCAGTACTTC.